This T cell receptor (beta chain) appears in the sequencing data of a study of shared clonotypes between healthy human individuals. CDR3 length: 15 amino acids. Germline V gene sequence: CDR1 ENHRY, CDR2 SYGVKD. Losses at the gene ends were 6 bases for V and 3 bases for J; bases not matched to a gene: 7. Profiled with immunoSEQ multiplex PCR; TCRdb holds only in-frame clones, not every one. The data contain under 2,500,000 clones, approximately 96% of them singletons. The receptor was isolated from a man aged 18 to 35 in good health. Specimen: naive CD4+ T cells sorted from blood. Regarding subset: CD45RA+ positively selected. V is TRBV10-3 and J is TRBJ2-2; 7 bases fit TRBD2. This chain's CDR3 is CAISKSGEDTGELFF. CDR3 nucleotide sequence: TGTGCCATCAGCAAAAGCGGGGAGGACACCGGGGAGCTGTTTTTT.